This is a list of T cell receptor beta chains from one sample in a study of T-cell reconstitution after alpha-beta-depleted transplantation in children. Via MiXCR, TCRdb re-called the PCR reads, giving one row per CDR3 protein. This sample has roughly 240,000 distinct CDR3 sequences; just under 8.5% occur once, and the top ten carry 6.3%. The material sequenced was PBMCs, mostly from graft donor cells, taken 180 days after TCRalphabeta/CD19-depleted stem cell transplant. These receptors all come from a male patient aged 10-17 years who had a stem cell transplant for acute lymphoblastic leukemia, so the T cells may come from the graft donor. Each CDR3 is given with its conserved first and last residue. Fields, in order: J gene, V gene, CDR3 protein.

J gene: TRBJ2-3; V gene: TRBV4-1; CDR3 protein: CASSQDMGTVRTDTQYF
J gene: TRBJ1-2; V gene: TRBV25-1; CDR3 protein: CASSWGQGDGYTF
J gene: TRBJ1-2; V gene: TRBV29-1; CDR3 protein: CSVESPGLYGYTF
J gene: TRBJ2-1; V gene: TRBV12-3/TRBV12-4; CDR3 protein: CASSSQGMWNEQFF
J gene: TRBJ2-7; V gene: TRBV4-1; CDR3 protein: CASSQRLFLAGGTYEQYF
J gene: TRBJ2-7; V gene: TRBV6-1; CDR3 protein: CASSGRTSGGAVSSYEQYF
J gene: TRBJ2-1; V gene: TRBV6-2/TRBV6-3; CDR3 protein: CASSYTHEQFF
J gene: TRBJ2-1; V gene: TRBV5-1; CDR3 protein: CASSLDSDNEQFF
J gene: TRBJ1-2; V gene: TRBV9; CDR3 protein: CASSVGSYGYTF
J gene: TRBJ2-7; V gene: TRBV6-5; CDR3 protein: CASSYSGPDYEQYF
J gene: TRBJ2-3; V gene: TRBV15; CDR3 protein: CATSARRSSTDTQYF
J gene: TRBJ2-3; V gene: TRBV20-1; CDR3 protein: CSASTDRGGTDTQYF
J gene: TRBJ2-5; V gene: TRBV12-3/TRBV12-4; CDR3 protein: CASTAAGYQETQYF
J gene: TRBJ1-2; V gene: TRBV9; CDR3 protein: CASGQGGYGYTF
J gene: TRBJ2-1; V gene: TRBV29-1; CDR3 protein: CSARAGGPGEQFF
J gene: TRBJ2-3; V gene: TRBV4-3; CDR3 protein: CASSQESSGGAEADTQYF
J gene: TRBJ2-3; V gene: TRBV24-1; CDR3 protein: CATSETTGRTDTQYF
J gene: TRBJ2-1; V gene: TRBV10-3; CDR3 protein: CAISELDSSGRNNEQFF
J gene: TRBJ1-1; V gene: TRBV12-3/TRBV12-4; CDR3 protein: CASREKGQTKNTEAFF
J gene: TRBJ2-7; V gene: TRBV5-1; CDR3 protein: CASSLVLAGSYEQYF
J gene: TRBJ1-2; V gene: TRBV12-3/TRBV12-4; CDR3 protein: CASSWAGDGYTF
J gene: TRBJ2-7; V gene: TRBV4-2; CDR3 protein: CASSPGQVLYEQYF
J gene: TRBJ2-7; V gene: TRBV11-1; CDR3 protein: CASSPRTSGGVGSYEQYF
J gene: TRBJ2-7; V gene: TRBV7-9; CDR3 protein: CASSLDKTGYEQYF
J gene: TRBJ2-1; V gene: TRBV9; CDR3 protein: CAGSVVGKSNEQFF
J gene: TRBJ1-5; V gene: TRBV13; CDR3 protein: CASSSYRGVLSNQPQHF
J gene: TRBJ2-7; V gene: TRBV6-2/TRBV6-3; CDR3 protein: CASSTPGPGHEQYF
J gene: TRBJ2-7; V gene: TRBV20-1; CDR3 protein: CSALGQSSYEQYF
J gene: TRBJ1-2; V gene: TRBV4-3; CDR3 protein: CASSQDGGQGGYTF
J gene: TRBJ2-7; V gene: TRBV18; CDR3 protein: CASSPPEGEQYF
J gene: TRBJ2-5; V gene: TRBV5-4; CDR3 protein: CASSSGLAGRQETQYF
J gene: TRBJ2-1; V gene: TRBV29-1; CDR3 protein: CSVAGGASYDEQFF
J gene: TRBJ2-2; V gene: TRBV4-3; CDR3 protein: CASSQAAVKTGELFF
J gene: TRBJ1-2; V gene: TRBV10-3; CDR3 protein: CAISEPGTGGPLGGYTF
J gene: TRBJ2-7; V gene: TRBV6-2/TRBV6-3; CDR3 protein: CASGTLRGRRDRGQIGPYEQYF
J gene: TRBJ2-2; V gene: TRBV20-1; CDR3 protein: CSARRTGVTGELFF
J gene: TRBJ2-5; V gene: TRBV11-1; CDR3 protein: CASSLGGLRGKETQYF
J gene: TRBJ2-5; V gene: TRBV21-1; CDR3 protein: CASRGSRTKETQYF
J gene: TRBJ1-4; V gene: TRBV11-2; CDR3 protein: CASSFGGEKLFF
J gene: TRBJ1-6; V gene: TRBV6-1; CDR3 protein: CASSRNRDRISPLHF
J gene: TRBJ1-2; V gene: TRBV20-1; CDR3 protein: CSAHRGGYGYTF
J gene: TRBJ2-2; V gene: TRBV5-1; CDR3 protein: CASSPEGLSTTGELFF
J gene: TRBJ2-3; V gene: TRBV5-1; CDR3 protein: CASRPATWADTQYF
J gene: TRBJ1-6; V gene: TRBV10-2; CDR3 protein: CASSQNSPLHF
J gene: TRBJ2-5; V gene: TRBV20-1; CDR3 protein: CSARAGTGKETQYF
J gene: TRBJ1-2; V gene: TRBV28; CDR3 protein: CASTGSNYGYTF
J gene: TRBJ2-2; V gene: TRBV7-2; CDR3 protein: CASSPQMGELFF
J gene: TRBJ2-7; V gene: TRBV5-1; CDR3 protein: CASSLEGHYEQYF
J gene: TRBJ2-2; V gene: TRBV10-3; CDR3 protein: CAIRTLWNTGELFF
J gene: TRBJ2-1; V gene: TRBV4-3; CDR3 protein: CASSQDSGGYYNEQFF
J gene: TRBJ2-2; V gene: TRBV2; CDR3 protein: CASSPHRGNTGELFF
J gene: TRBJ2-7; V gene: TRBV23-1; CDR3 protein: CASSQGTGFEQYF